Here is one T cell receptor (beta chain) with its context. The target of this receptor is not known. No quality values exist for individual bases; no much larger clone is one base distant. The data originate from a study of CD4 T cells in lung cancer (dated by TCRdb to the late 2010s). For the wider study: To find responses to candidate mutation-encoded neoepitopes, the study screened blood T cells from NSCLC patients and isolated neoantigen-specific CD4+ T-cell clones and TCRs. A handful of patients undergoing curative-intent resections for stage I-III non-small cell lung cancer provided the tumor and non-adjacent lung tissue. Lung adenocarcinoma or squamous cell carcinoma was present in the resected patients, who were aged 60 to 69 at blood donation and were mostly former smokers. Treatments received by the patients before blood donation included platinum chemotherapy, and some patients received nivolumab or pembrolizumab. Deep sequencing of TCRB was used to follow the frequency of neoantigen-specific clonotypes in tumor resections, non-adjacent lung and cultured T-cell products.

Library creation used the immunoSEQ multiplex PCR assay. DNA was isolated with Qiagen DNeasy or QIAamp micro DNA kits and TCRB sequenced with the Adaptive Biotechnology human TCRB sequencing kit. An Illumina MiSeq was used to sequence the TCRB libraries. Per the original workflow: The kit provider's software was used to analyze TCRB sequence data, and Fisher's exact test was applied to assess tumor enrichment of clonotype templates. Imported from immuneACCESS, the table was reduced by TCRdb to in-frame sequences with V and J called. These copies leave out some clones; in studies compared against another copy, an unresolved V gene accounts for under half, and the cause of the remainder is not known. The V and J calls and clone size are taken from that table; D and trimming were inferred from the DNA. The sample table lists some 9,300 clones, about three fifths of them with a count of one. The top ten clones comprise less than 20% of the sample.

The germline V gene sets CDR1 to SQVTM and CDR2 to ANQGSEA. The CDR3 spans 14 residues, from the cysteine through the phenylalanine. The DNA shown is the 42-base CDR3, in frame from base 1. Paper-wide results and their limitations: Some blood-derived responses might reflect in vitro priming of naive T cells or cross-reactivity rather than memory responses to the cancer.

From the same resection, non-adjacent lung tissue was collected as far as possible from the malignant lesion, at a distance of at least 3 cm. The sample taken for sequencing was normal lung tissue taken away from the tumor. The TCR comes from a man aged 55 to 70 with non-small cell lung cancer. Recombination joined TRBV29-1 with TRBJ2-5; TRBD1 aligns with 10 central bases. The J call may be in error: the DNA end matches TRBJ2-7 better. The CDR3 protein: CSVMMGTGVYEQYF. The nucleotides are TGCAGCGTTATGATGGGGACAGGGGTTTACGAGCAGTACTTC.